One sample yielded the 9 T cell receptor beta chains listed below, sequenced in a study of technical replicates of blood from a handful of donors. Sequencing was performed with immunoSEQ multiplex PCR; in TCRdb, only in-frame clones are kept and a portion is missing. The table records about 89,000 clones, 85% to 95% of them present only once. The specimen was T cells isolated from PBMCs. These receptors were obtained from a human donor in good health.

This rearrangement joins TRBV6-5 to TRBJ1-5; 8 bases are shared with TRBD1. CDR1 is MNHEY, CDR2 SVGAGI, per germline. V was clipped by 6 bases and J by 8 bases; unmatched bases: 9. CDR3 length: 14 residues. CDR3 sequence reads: CASRRDRSWEPQHF. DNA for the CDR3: TGTGCCAGCAGACGGGACAGGTCATGGGAGCCCCAGCATTTT.

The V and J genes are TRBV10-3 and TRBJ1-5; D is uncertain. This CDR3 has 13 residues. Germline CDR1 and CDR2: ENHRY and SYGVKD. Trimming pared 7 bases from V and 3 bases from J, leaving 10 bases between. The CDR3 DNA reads TGTGCCATCACAGGCGACCTCAATCAGCCCCAGCATTTT. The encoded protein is CAITGDLNQPQHF.

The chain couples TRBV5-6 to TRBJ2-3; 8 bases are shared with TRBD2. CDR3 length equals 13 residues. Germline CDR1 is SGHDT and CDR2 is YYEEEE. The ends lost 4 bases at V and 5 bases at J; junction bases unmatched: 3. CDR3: CASSRSGGDTQYF. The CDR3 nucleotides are TGTGCCAGCAGCCGAAGCGGGGGAGATACGCAGTATTTT. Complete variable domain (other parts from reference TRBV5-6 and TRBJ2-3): DAGVTQSPTHLIKTRGQQVTLRCSPKSGHDTVSWYQQALGQGPQFIFQYYEEEERQRGNFPDRFSGHQFPNYSSELNVNALLLGDSALYLCASSRSGGDTQYFGPGTRLTVL.

The CDR3 here is CASSLYLGGAQTQYF. As DNA, the CDR3 is TGCGCCAGCAGCTTGTATCTCGGGGGGGCGCAGACCCAGTACTTC. The rearrangement joins TRBV5-1 to TRBJ2-5; TRBD2 aligns across 8 bases. The CDR3 runs 15 residues. CDR1 is SGHRS, CDR2 YFSETQ, per germline. J was trimmed by 6 bases and V by 1 base; bases with no gene match: 8. The variable domain in full, with the rest retrieved from reference TRBV5-1 and TRBJ2-5, is KAGVTQTPRYLIKTRGQQVTLSCSPISGHRSVSWYQQTPGQGLQFLFEYFSETQRNKGNFPGRFSGRQFSNSRSEMNVSTLELGDSALYLCASSLYLGGAQTQYFGPGTRLLVL.

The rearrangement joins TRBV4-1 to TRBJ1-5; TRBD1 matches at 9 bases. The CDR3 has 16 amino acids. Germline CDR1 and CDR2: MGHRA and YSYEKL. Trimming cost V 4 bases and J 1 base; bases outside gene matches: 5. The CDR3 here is CASSRSGTGSNQPQHF. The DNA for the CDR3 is TGCGCCAGCAGCCGGTCCGGGACAGGGAGCAATCAGCCCCAGCATTTT.

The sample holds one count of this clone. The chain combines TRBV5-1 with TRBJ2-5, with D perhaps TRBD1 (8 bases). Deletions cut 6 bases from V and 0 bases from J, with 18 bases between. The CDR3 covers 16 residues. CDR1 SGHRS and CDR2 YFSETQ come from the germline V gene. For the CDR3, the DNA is TGCGCCAGCACCCAACAGGGGGGAGGGAACCAAGAGACCCAGTACTTC. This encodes CASTQQGGGNQETQYF.

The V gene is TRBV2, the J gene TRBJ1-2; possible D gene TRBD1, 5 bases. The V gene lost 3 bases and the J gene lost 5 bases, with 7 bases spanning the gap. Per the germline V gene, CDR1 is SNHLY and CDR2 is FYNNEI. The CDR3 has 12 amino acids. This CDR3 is CASSEKGYGYTF. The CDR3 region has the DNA TGTGCCAGCAGTGAGAAGGGGTATGGCTACACCTTC.

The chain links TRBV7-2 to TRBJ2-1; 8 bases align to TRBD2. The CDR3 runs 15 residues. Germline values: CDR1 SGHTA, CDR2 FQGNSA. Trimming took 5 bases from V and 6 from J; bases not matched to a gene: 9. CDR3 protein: CASSSRLAQGNEQFF. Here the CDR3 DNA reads TGTGCCAGCAGCAGCAGACTAGCGCAGGGCAATGAGCAGTTCTTC.

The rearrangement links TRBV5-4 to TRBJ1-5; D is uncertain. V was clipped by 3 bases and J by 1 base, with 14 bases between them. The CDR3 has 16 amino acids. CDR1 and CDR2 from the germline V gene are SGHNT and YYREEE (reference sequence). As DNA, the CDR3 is TGTGCCAGCAGCTCCGGCGGAGGGTACAGCAATCAGCCCCAGCATTTT. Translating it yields CASSSGGGYSNQPQHF.